This passage covers 21 T cell receptor beta chains from one sample sequenced in a study of T-cell memory formation after mild COVID-19. TCRdb reanalysed the 5' RACE reads using MiXCR and keeps one entry per CDR3 protein. The sample lists tens of thousands of distinct CDR3 sequences; 20% to 25% were seen once. The sequencing input was PBMCs or a T cell subset sorted from them (not recorded which). The origin of the receptors is a man younger than 35 who had mild COVID-19 (a few samples of this study predate the infection). Cell type and time point are not known.

The gene calls are TRBV29-1 and TRBJ2-3; D is perhaps TRBD2 (7 bases). V lost 0 bases, J lost 4 bases, and 23 bases lay in between. The length of the CDR3 is 18 residues. CDR1 is SQVTM and CDR2 is ANQGSEA in the germline V gene. The CDR3 loop is CSVEDWGGGHSASDTQYF. CDR3 sequence (DNA): TGCAGCGTTGAAGATTGGGGCGGGGGACATAGCGCATCAGATACGCAGTATTTT.

In this sample, this clonotype turned up a few times. V usage is TRBV7-2 and J usage is TRBJ2-1; D gene unclear. CDR1 is SGHTA and CDR2 is FQGNSA in the germline V gene. CDR3 size: 15 residues. Trimming took off 5 bases at V and 6 bases at J, with 17 bases between the two ends. This CDR3 is CASSPPTSSFNEQFF. DNA of the CDR3: TGTGCCAGCAGCCCACCGACGAGTTCGTTCAATGAGCAGTTCTTC.

The genes are TRBV6-6 and TRBJ2-7, with D possibly called TRBD1 or TRBD2 (6 bases each). V lost 2 bases and J 10 bases, leaving 12 bases between the germline ends. The CDR3 sequence is 12 residues long. Germline CDR1 and CDR2: MNHNY and SVGAGI (reference sequence). The CDR3 DNA reads TGTGCCAGCAGTTACCGGGGGCAGACCCAGTACGTC. It is translated as CASSYRGQTQYV.

The chain recombines TRBV14 with TRBJ2-7; D is possibly TRBD2 (5 bases). Looked up from germline, CDR1 is SGHDN and CDR2 is FVKESK. The V gene lost 2 bases and the J gene lost 9 bases, with 14 bases spanning the gap. The CDR3 is 13 amino acids. The CDR3 DNA follows: TGTGCCAGCAGCCAACACCGGACTGAGGGGCAGTACTTC. This codes for CASSQHRTEGQYF.

V usage is TRBV6-5 and J usage is TRBJ2-5, with 7 bases that match TRBD1. This CDR3 contains 14 residues. After removal of 4 bases from V and 1 base from J, the junction contained 3 bases not matched to a gene. Germline V CDR1 and CDR2: MNHEY, SVGAGI. Here the CDR3 reads CASSFGQAQETQYF. The DNA of the CDR3 is TGTGCCAGCAGTTTCGGACAGGCCCAAGAGACCCAGTACTTC.

The chain is built from TRBV28 and TRBJ2-7; D perhaps matches TRBD2 (6 bases). Germline V lookup: CDR1 MDHEN, CDR2 SYDVKM. The CDR3 length is 13 residues. V lost 5 bases and J 3 bases, leaving 11 bases between the germline ends. The CDR3 sequence: CASSVGLIYEQYV. Written as DNA, the CDR3 is TGTGCCAGCAGTGTGGGACTGATCTACGAGCAGTACGTC.

In its sample, this clonotype was seen a few times. This chain links TRBV7-9 with TRBJ2-1; 13 bases match TRBD2. The ends lost 5 bases at V and 3 bases at J; junction bases unmatched: 4. The CDR3 runs 16 residues. Germline CDR1 reads SEHNR; CDR2 reads FQNEAQ (reference sequence). CDR3 sequence reads: CASSTGLAGNYNEQFF. The CDR3 region has the DNA TGTGCCAGCAGCACGGGACTAGCGGGGAACTACAATGAGCAGTTCTTC. The whole variable domain, remainder taken from reference TRBV7-9 and TRBJ2-1, is DTGVSQNPRHKITKRGQNVTFRCDPISEHNRLYWYRQTLGQGPEFLTYFQNEAQLEKSRLLSDRFSAERPKGSFSTLEIQRTEQGDSAMYLCASSTGLAGNYNEQFFGPGTRLTVL.

In this sample, this clonotype turned up a few times. The chain joins TRBV15 to TRBJ1-1; 8 bases agree with TRBD1. The CDR3 is made up of 17 amino acids. CDR1 is LNHNV, CDR2 YYDKDF, per germline (reference sequence). The V and J ends lost 3 bases and 0 bases, in that order; junction bases with no gene match: 9. The DNA for the CDR3 is TGTGCCACCAGCAGCTTCGGACAGGGACGGGTGAACACTGAAGCTTTCTTT. It codes for CATSSFGQGRVNTEAFF.

In nucleotides, the CDR3 is TGCGCCAGCAGCCAAGAATTCAGGGTACAGCAGTACTTC. It is translated as CASSQEFRVQQYF. This chain joins TRBV4-1 and TRBJ2-7; possibly TRBD1 for D (5 bases). V dropped 0 bases and J dropped 8 bases, with 11 bases sitting between them. The CDR3 is 13 residues long. From germline, CDR1 is MGHRA and CDR2 YSYEKL.

The chain uses TRBV18 and TRBJ2-2, with TRBD1 matching 9 bases. V trimming: 3 bases; J trimming: 4 bases; junction bases outside the gene matches: 9. CDR1 is KGHSH, CDR2 LQKENI, per germline. The CDR3 consists of 17 residues. The CDR3 here is CASSPAQGALATGELFF. CDR3 nucleotides: TGTGCCAGCTCACCCGCACAGGGGGCGCTGGCCACCGGGGAGCTGTTTTTT.

J is TRBJ1-3 and V is TRBV5-5; TRBD1 aligns across 7 bases. Germline CDR1 and CDR2: SGHKS and YYEKEE (reference sequence). This CDR3 is 15 amino acids long. The V and J ends lost 6 bases and 8 bases, in that order; junction bases with no gene match: 14. In DNA form, the CDR3 reads TGTGCCAGCACACCACGCCGGGACAGTCCTCACACCATATATTTT. It is translated as CASTPRRDSPHTIYF.

This clonotype was seen more than once but under ten times. The V and J genes are TRBV7-9 and TRBJ2-7, with D perhaps TRBD1 (6 bases). This CDR3 has 13 amino acids. V dropped 5 bases and J dropped 6 bases, with 14 bases sitting between them. CDR1 SEHNR and CDR2 FQNEAQ come from the germline V gene (reference sequence). In DNA form, the CDR3 reads TGTGCCAGCAGCCCCGGGACACGGAGCGAGCAGTACTTC. It translates to CASSPGTRSEQYF.

The V and J genes are TRBV6-2 or TRBV6-3 and TRBJ1-1; D gene ambiguous. CDR1 and CDR2 from the germline V gene are MNHEY and SVGEGT. The V gene lost 2 bases and the J gene lost 1 base, with 5 bases spanning the gap. This CDR3 has 13 amino acids. CDR3 region: CASSYLENTEAFF. CDR3 sequence (DNA): TGTGCCAGCAGTTACCTAGAGAACACTGAAGCTTTCTTT.

The chain links TRBV7-2 to TRBJ2-2; D is uncertain. The CDR3 extends over 14 amino acids. CDR1 SGHTA and CDR2 FQGNSA come from the germline V gene. V was clipped by 1 base and J by 7 bases, with 10 bases between them. CDR3 DNA sequence: TGTGCCAGCAGCTTAGAGACGGGCCTCGGGGAGCTGTTTTTT. Its protein product is CASSLETGLGELFF.

There are many counts of this clonotype. V and J are TRBV6-4 and TRBJ2-3, with D perhaps matching TRBD2 (7 bases). The germline gives CDR1 MRHNA, CDR2 SNTAGT. Trimming cost V 3 bases and J 4 bases, with 11 bases left between them. The CDR3 sequence is 14 residues long. Written as DNA, the CDR3 is TGTGCCAGCAGTGAAGAGGGGGGGCCAGATACGCAGTATTTT. This codes for CASSEEGGPDTQYF.

The chain recombines TRBV9 with TRBJ2-1; D is possibly TRBD1 (5 bases). The V gene's germline CDR1 is SGDLS and CDR2 YYNGEE. V was clipped by 2 bases and J by 9 bases, with 6 bases between them. CDR3 length: 11 residues. The CDR3 sequence is CASSVRGEQFF. The CDR3 DNA reads as TGTGCCAGCAGCGTTAGGGGTGAGCAGTTCTTC.

The chain combines TRBV6-5 with TRBJ1-5; D call uncertain. Looked up from germline, CDR1 is MNHEY and CDR2 is SVGAGI. Trimming removed 6 bases from V and 4 bases from J, with 10 bases in between. The CDR3 is made up of 13 amino acids. The CDR3 loop reads CASSRGWNQPQHF. CDR3 sequence (DNA): TGTGCCAGCAGCCGTGGATGGAATCAGCCCCAGCATTTT.

J is TRBJ1-1 and V is TRBV9; maybe TRBD1 (6 bases). There are 15 residues in the CDR3. Germline values: CDR1 SGDLS, CDR2 YYNGEE. V lost 0 bases to trimming and J lost 1 base, with 10 bases between them. The CDR3 reads CASSVGGQPNTEAFF. The CDR3 DNA reads TGTGCCAGCAGCGTAGGGGGGCAGCCGAACACTGAAGCTTTCTTT.

This chain connects TRBV12-3 or TRBV12-4 to TRBJ1-2, with 9 bases fitting TRBD1. The CDR3 has 14 amino acids. Trimming at V came to 2 bases and at J to 8 bases, leaving 6 bases not matched to a gene. The CDR3 sequence: CASSLRGQGIGYTF. The CDR3 DNA reads as TGTGCCAGCAGTTTAAGGGGACAGGGTATAGGCTACACCTTC.

This clonotype was counted ten times or more. The chain carries TRBV11-2 and TRBJ2-1; D call uncertain. Germline-derived CDR1 and CDR2 are SGHAT and FQNNGV. The V end was cut by 3 bases, the J end by 1 base, with 19 bases between. The CDR3 has 18 amino acids. The CDR3 loop is CASSFLPGISQSYNEQFF. CDR3 in DNA: TGTGCCAGCAGCTTCCTCCCCGGTATTAGCCAGTCCTACAATGAGCAGTTCTTC.

The genes are TRBV13 and TRBJ2-7; TRBD2 matches at 7 bases. The trim removed 3 bases at V and 5 bases at J, leaving 4 bases unmatched. CDR3 size: 13 residues. Germline assignment: CDR1 PRHDT and CDR2 FYEKMQ (reference sequence). The CDR3 reads CASSLGGFDEQYF. The DNA of the CDR3 is TGTGCCAGCAGCTTGGGAGGGTTTGACGAGCAGTACTTC. The variable domain in full, completed from reference TRBV13 and TRBJ2-7, reads AAGVIQSPRHLIKEKRETATLKCYPIPRHDTVYWYQQGPGQDPQFLISFYEKMQSDKGSIPDRFSAQQFSDYHSELNMSSLELGDSALYFCASSLGGFDEQYFGPGTRLTVT.